The following is a TCR beta chain sequence with its context. As yet, its antigen is unknown. This sample includes further DNA sequences coding for the same CDR3. These data originate in a study of cytomegalovirus exposure and HLA in healthy donors. Study findings and constraints: Versus the approximately 720-donor mean, an Asian-associated ancestry cluster reportedly showed fewer N-insertions in a later analysis. In a later analysis, the majority of CMV-associated beta chains seemingly showed HLA restriction. The investigators catalogued 164 TCR beta chains as cytomegalovirus-associated.

From germline, CDR1 is MNHEY and CDR2 SMNVEV (reference sequence). The CDR3 consists of 13 residues. Trimming shortened V by 0 bases and J by 7 bases, and 7 bases separated the two germline ends. The PCR had 60 Vbeta and 13 Jbeta primers. Original data processing: Later, roughly 80 million unique TCR beta chains were counted in an analysis, and around 11 million of them were shared. Sequencing was performed with immunoSEQ multiplex PCR; in TCRdb, only in-frame clones are kept and a portion is missing. V and J calls and clone size follow that table, whereas D and trimming were derived from the DNA. The profile shows 150,000 to 200,000 clones, about 75% of them singletons.

The source is a man between 18 and 35 years old in good health and CMV-seropositive. Sequencing used PBMCs. The V and J genes are TRBV27 and TRBJ2-1; D might be TRBD2 (6 bases). The CDR3 DNA is TGTGCCAGCAGTTTATCGCGGGGAAATGAGCAGTTCTTC. Its translation: CASSLSRGNEQFF.